The table lists the clone carrying this T cell receptor (beta chain) with a few counts. The target antigen is unknown. The record originates from a study of identical twins. Findings and caveats of the study: Twins shared beta out-of-frame sequences in excess, but this excess was weaker. Insertions were fewer in abundant cord blood beta clonotypes, whereas memory repertoires showed none of this pattern.

Germline CDR1 reads MNHEY; CDR2 reads SMNVEV (reference sequence). V was pared by 2 bases and J by 3 bases, with 16 bases between. This CDR3 has 16 amino acids. TCRdb ran MiXCR on the 5' RACE reads and lists one entry per CDR3 protein. The table has around 570,000 distinct CDR3 sequences, 9.5% to 10% seen once. The data were also submitted as part of a second study, on yellow fever vaccine responses in identical twins. As that study records: Among the twins, the vaccine T cell response reportedly seemed partly convergent and partly personalized.

The source material was PBMCs. The TCR sequence derives from a woman aged 18-29 years in good health. The rearrangement joins TRBV27 to TRBJ1-1; D is unresolved. This CDR3 is CASSLAMGLSDTEAFF. Written as DNA, the CDR3 is TGTGCCAGCAGTTTAGCCATGGGCCTCTCGGACACTGAAGCTTTCTTT.